A selection of T cell receptor beta chains follows, all from one sample in a study of blood T cell repertoires in COVID-19. The assay was immunoSEQ multiplex PCR, and TCRdb's table has in-frame clones only and misses some. Among more than 85,000 clones listed, approximately 86% were seen once. Specimen: peripheral blood. The origin of the receptors is a man in his forties or fifties with active or convalescent COVID-19. Both conserved end residues are part of each CDR3. D genes are given only for firm matches. For some rows the clone size is stated as once, few or many, or as a class when expanded; others skip it.

J | D | length | V | size | CDR3 | DNA
TRBJ1-4 | NA | 14 | TRBV6-5 | NA | CASSPRVSKEKLFF | TGTGCCAGCAGCCCCCGGGTATCAAAGGAAAAACTGTTTTTT
TRBJ1-5 | TRBD1 | 16 | TRBV28 | once | CASSRQDRVGGQPQHF | TGTGCCAGCAGTCGCCAAGACAGGGTTGGGGGTCAGCCCCAGCATTTT
TRBJ2-5 | NA | 15 | TRBV11-2 | NA | CASSLPGWGQETQYF | TGTGCCAGCAGCTTACCAGGGTGGGGTCAAGAGACCCAGTACTTC
TRBJ1-3 | TRBD1 | 14 | TRBV7-9 | NA | CASSLGTDGNTIYF | TGTGCCAGCAGCCTCGGGACAGATGGAAACACCATATATTTT
TRBJ2-2 | NA | 14 | TRBV7-2 | NA | CASSWGLNTGELFF | TGTGCCAGCAGCTGGGGGCTGAACACCGGGGAGCTGTTTTTT
TRBJ1-6 | NA | 16 | TRBV18 | NA | CASSPITASYNSPLHF | TGTGCCAGCTCACCAATAACAGCCAGCTATAATTCACCCCTCCACTTT
TRBJ2-1 | TRBD2 | 15 | TRBV10-3 | NA | CAISAGTSGSNEQFF | TGTGCCATCAGTGCAGGGACTAGCGGTTCCAATGAGCAGTTCTTC
TRBJ2-1 | NA | 16 | TRBV15 | NA | CATSRWDFSSYNEQFF | TGTGCCACCAGCAGATGGGACTTTAGCTCCTACAATGAGCAGTTCTTC
TRBJ2-2 | NA | 15 | TRBV2 | NA | CASSAWGTNTGELFF | TGTGCCAGCAGTGCCTGGGGCACCAACACCGGGGAGCTGTTTTTT
TRBJ2-1 | TRBD2 | 15 | TRBV5-4 | NA | CASSPSGASYNEQFF | TGTGCCAGCAGCCCTAGCGGGGCCTCCTACAATGAGCAGTTCTTC
TRBJ1-6 | NA | 12 | TRBV14 | NA | CASSLQNSPLHF | TGTGCCAGCAGCCTTCAGAATTCACCCCTCCACTTT
TRBJ2-7 | TRBD1 | 13 | TRBV10-1 | NA | CASSDGQDYEQYF | TGCGCCAGCAGTGACGGACAGGACTACGAGCAGTACTTC
TRBJ1-1 | NA | 16 | TRBV6-1 | NA | CASSEGAGHLNTEAFF | TGTGCCAGCAGTGAAGGCGCGGGGCATCTGAACACTGAAGCTTTCTTT
TRBJ1-1 | NA | 13 | TRBV10-1 | once | CASGQGENTEAFF | TGCGCCTCCGGGCAGGGCGAGAACACTGAAGCTTTCTTT
TRBJ1-2 | NA | 13 | TRBV5-6 | NA | CASSLAAGIGYTF | TGTGCCAGCAGCTTGGCTGCAGGGATCGGCTACACCTTC
TRBJ1-1 | NA | 15 | TRBV4-3 | once | CASSPRVTPNTEAFF | TGCGCCAGCAGCCCGCGAGTAACCCCGAACACTGAAGCTTTCTTT
TRBJ2-5 | NA | 13 | TRBV29-1 | NA | CSVRQVVWETQYF | TGCAGCGTTCGACAGGTCGTCTGGGAGACCCAGTACTTC
TRBJ1-1 | NA | 15 | TRBV27 | NA | CASSPPRGVGTEAFF | TGTGCCAGCAGTCCCCCCCGGGGGGTTGGCACTGAAGCTTTCTTT
TRBJ2-7 | NA | 11 | TRBV7-9 | NA | CASETGYEQYF | TGTGCCAGTGAGACAGGCTACGAGCAGTACTTC
TRBJ1-2 | NA | 14 | TRBV4-2 | NA | CASSQDPQDYGYTF | TGTGCCAGCAGCCAAGACCCCCAGGACTATGGCTACACCTTC
TRBJ1-3 | NA | 15 | TRBV11-2 | once | CASSLSRAEGNTIYF | TGTGCCAGCAGCTTGAGCAGGGCGGAGGGAAACACCATATATTTT
TRBJ1-1 | NA | 13 | TRBV11-2 | NA | CASRNPGGGKAFF | TGTGCCAGCAGAAACCCCGGTGGAGGGAAAGCTTTCTTT
TRBJ2-1 | TRBD2 | 17 | TRBV7-8 | NA | CASSSLGGASSYNEQFF | TGTGCCAGCAGCTCCCTGGGAGGGGCCAGCTCCTACAATGAGCAGTTCTTC
TRBJ2-7 | NA | 16 | TRBV9 | NA | CASSVTEQGFGYEQYF | TGTGCCAGCAGCGTAACCGAACAGGGTTTCGGGTACGAGCAGTACTTC
TRBJ1-3 | NA | 15 | TRBV15 | NA | CATSRDGHSGNTIYF | TGTGCCACCAGCAGAGATGGACACTCTGGAAACACCATATATTTT
TRBJ2-1 | NA | 13 | TRBV5-8 | NA | CASRVTGSWEQFF | TGTGCCAGCAGAGTCACAGGGAGTTGGGAGCAGTTCTTC
TRBJ2-2 | TRBD1 | 15 | TRBV7-7 | NA | CASSPQGGNTGELFF | TGTGCCAGCAGCCCACAGGGGGGGAACACCGGGGAGCTGTTTTTT
TRBJ2-3 | TRBD2 | 17 | TRBV5-4 | NA | CASSPGGGLASPDTQYF | TGTGCCAGCAGTCCGGGGGGGGGCCTTGCATCACCAGATACGCAGTATTTT
TRBJ2-1 | TRBD2 | 14 | TRBV6-5 | NA | CASIGPGGVNEQFF | TGTGCCAGCATAGGCCCCGGGGGGGTCAATGAGCAGTTCTTC
TRBJ1-3 | NA | 15 | TRBV15 | once | CATSREGVPGNTIYF | TGTGCCACCAGCAGAGAGGGAGTTCCTGGAAACACCATATATTTT
TRBJ1-2 | TRBD1 | 13 | TRBV5-1 | once | CASSPDRDYGYTF | TGCGCCAGCAGCCCGGACAGGGACTATGGCTACACCTTC
TRBJ2-2 | NA | 15 | TRBV5-8 | NA | CASSLVGGNTGELFF | TGTGCCAGCAGCTTGGTGGGGGGAAACACCGGGGAGCTGTTTTTT
TRBJ1-2 | TRBD1 | 14 | TRBV9 | NA | CASSAGQGNYGYTF | TGTGCCAGCAGCGCCGGACAGGGTAACTATGGCTACACCTTC
TRBJ1-2 | NA | 14 | TRBV10-1 | NA | CASSESRGSYGYTF | TGCGCCAGCAGTGAGTCAAGGGGTAGCTATGGCTACACCTTC
TRBJ2-7 | TRBD1 | 15 | TRBV28 | once | CASSLFGTGPYEQYF | TGTGCCAGCAGTTTATTTGGGACAGGGCCCTACGAGCAGTACTTC
TRBJ1-5 | NA | 14 | TRBV6-5 | NA | CASTRVFGAQPQHF | TGTGCCAGCACCAGGGTATTCGGAGCTCAGCCCCAGCATTTT
TRBJ2-1 | NA | 15 | TRBV3-1/TRBV3-2 | NA | CASSQGRASYNEQFF | TGTGCCAGCAGCCAAGGGCGGGCCTCCTACAATGAGCAGTTCTTC
TRBJ2-3 | TRBD2 | 16 | TRBV7-2 | NA | CASSLWAGGGTDTQYF | TGTGCCAGCAGCCTCTGGGCGGGGGGCGGAACAGATACGCAGTATTTT
TRBJ2-5 | NA | 15 | TRBV24-1 | NA | CATSDAGALQETQYF | TGTGCCACCAGTGATGCAGGGGCCCTCCAAGAGACCCAGTACTTC
TRBJ2-2 | NA | 13 | TRBV19 | few | CASSSGWTGELFF | TGTGCCAGTAGTTCAGGTTGGACCGGGGAGCTGTTTTTT
TRBJ1-2 | NA | 14 | TRBV4-1 | few | CASSQDWEGLGYTF | TGCGCCAGCAGCCAAGATTGGGAGGGGTTGGGCTACACCTTC
TRBJ2-6 | NA | 16 | TRBV2 | NA | CASSGLQGTMANVLTF | TGTGCCAGCAGTGGACTTCAGGGGACCATGGCCAACGTCCTGACTTTC
TRBJ2-7 | NA | 14 | TRBV10-2 | NA | CASTGNPSTYEQYF | TGCGCCAGTACAGGGAACCCCTCTACCTACGAGCAGTACTTC
TRBJ2-5 | TRBD1 | 15 | TRBV12-5 | NA | CASGLVLGGQETQYF | TGTGCTAGTGGTTTGGTATTAGGGGGCCAGGAGACCCAGTACTTC
TRBJ2-3 | TRBD2 | 16 | TRBV7-2 | NA | CASRLAGGPGRDTQYF | TGTGCCAGCCGGCTAGCGGGGGGGCCGGGGAGAGATACGCAGTATTTT
TRBJ1-6 | NA | 14 | TRBV19 | NA | CASNEGQSNSPLHF | TGTGCCAGTAATGAAGGACAGTCTAATTCACCCCTCCACTTT
TRBJ1-5 | NA | 14 | TRBV28 | NA | CASTLWGGDQPQHF | TGTGCCAGCACCTTGTGGGGGGGCGATCAGCCCCAGCATTTT
TRBJ1-2 | NA | 15 | TRBV19 | NA | CASSIFDRPSHGYTF | TGTGCCAGTAGTATTTTCGACAGGCCCTCTCATGGCTACACCTTC